The present T cell receptor beta chain was sequenced within a study of neoadjuvant anti-PD-1 for oral cavity cancer. Sequencing used immunoSEQ multiplex PCR; TCRdb keeps in-frame clones, though not all of them. The sample consists of some 71,000 clones, more than 70% of them appearing once. CDR1 is MNHEY and CDR2 is SMNVEV in the germline V gene (reference sequence). Trimming took 5 bases from V and 8 from J; bases not matched to a gene: 12. The CDR3 is made up of 15 amino acids. Stage II-IVA oral cavity squamous cell carcinoma was new and untreated by systemic or radiation therapy. This clonotype was obtained from a person aged 40-85 years with oral cavity squamous cell carcinoma. This material consisted of PBMCs, taken before nivolumab (anti-PD-1) treatment. The chain carries TRBV27 and TRBJ1-2; 9 bases map to TRBD1. The CDR3 DNA reads TGTGCCAGCAGTCCGTACGGACAGGGGAAGAAAGGCTACACCTTC. Residues: CASSPYGQGKKGYTF.